One sample yielded the 27 T cell receptor beta chains listed below, sequenced in a study of human T cells and chemical hapten exposure. Stated time point: pre-sensitization, week 0. Sample treatment: therapeutic diphenylcyclopropenone sensitization with weekly scalp DPC. One entry per CDR3 protein, called by TCRdb with MiXCR from the RACE reads. Here the sample spans tens of thousands of distinct CDR3 sequences, around 7% being singletons. The input for sequencing was whole blood, taken in connection with sensitization to the hapten diphenylcyclopropenone (DPC). These receptors were taken from a woman in her 30s with alopecia areata. Some clones in this sample may be carry-over from other donors' samples.

This clonotype came up a few times. The chain joins TRBV29-1 to TRBJ2-6, with D unresolved. This CDR3 is 13 amino acids long. Between the trimmed V and J ends, which lost 3 bases and 0 bases, there was a span of 3 bases. In germline, CDR1 is SQVTM, CDR2 ANQGSEA. CDR3 sequence reads: CSVDISGANVLTF. The CDR3 bases are TGCAGCGTTGACATCTCTGGGGCCAACGTCCTGACTTTC. The variable domain in full, completed from reference TRBV29-1 and TRBJ2-6, reads SAVISQKPSRDICQRGTSLTIQCQVDSQVTMMFWYRQQPGQSLTLIATANQGSEATYESGFVIDKFPISRPNLTFSTLTVSNMSPEDSSIYLCSVDISGANVLTFGAGSRLTVL.

This clonotype was recorded at least ten times. The genes are TRBV20-1 and TRBJ2-2; D uncertain. Germline values: CDR1 DFQATT, CDR2 SNEGSKA (reference sequence). CDR3 length equals 14 residues. The V gene lost 5 bases and the J gene lost 1 base, with 11 bases spanning the gap. DNA of the CDR3: TGCAGTGCTCCCGGACGTGTGAACACCGGGGAGCTGTTTTTT. Translation: CSAPGRVNTGELFF.

The chain recombines TRBV15 with TRBJ2-1, with 11 bases that match TRBD2. The length of the CDR3 is 16 residues. The V segment lost 1 base and the J segment 10 bases; nucleotides outside the gene matches: 9. Germline V lookup: CDR1 LNHNV, CDR2 YYDKDF (reference sequence). The CDR3 here is CATSRGLAGGPNEQFF. CDR3 DNA: TGTGCCACCAGCAGAGGTTTAGCGGGAGGGCCTAACGAGCAGTTCTTC. The full variable domain, with the rest looked up from reference TRBV15 and TRBJ2-1, is DAMVIQNPRYQVTQFGKPVTLSCSQTLNHNVMYWYQQKSSQAPKLLFHYYDKDFNNEADTPDNFQSRRPNTSFCFLDIRSPGLGDTAMYLCATSRGLAGGPNEQFFGPGTRLTVL.

Worth noting for this clonotype: A much more abundant neighbour one base away suggests this may be a read error. The V gene is TRBV12-3 or TRBV12-4, the J gene TRBJ1-5, with 9 bases that match TRBD1. The J segment lost 7 bases and the V segment lost 6 bases, leaving 4 bases of the junction unmatched. The CDR3 consists of 13 residues. CDR3 amino acids: CASRDRGVQPQHF. Written as DNA, the CDR3 is TGTGCCAGCAGGGACAGGGGAGTCCAGCCCCAGCATTTT.

There are a few counts of this clonotype. The V call is TRBV6-1, the J call TRBJ1-6, with D unclear. V lost 7 bases and J 4 bases, leaving 8 bases between the germline ends. The CDR3 totals 13 residues. Per the germline V gene, CDR1 is MNHNS and CDR2 is SASEGT. The DNA for the CDR3 is TGTGCCAGCAAGGGAGGTTATAATTCACCCCTCCACTTT. This gives the protein CASKGGYNSPLHF.

This clonotype was recorded at least ten times. This chain connects TRBV7-2 to TRBJ2-1; unclear D gene. In germline, CDR1 is SGHTA, CDR2 FQGNSA. V dropped 0 bases and J dropped 9 bases, with 12 bases sitting between them. The CDR3 has 14 residues. The CDR3: CASSLARNDGEQFF. DNA for the CDR3: TGTGCCAGCAGCTTAGCTAGGAACGACGGTGAGCAGTTCTTC.

The table lists this clonotype with many counts. The CDR3 spells CASSLVQFNEKLFF. In nucleotides, the CDR3 is TGTGCCAGCAGCTTAGTCCAGTTTAATGAAAAACTGTTTTTT. This chain connects TRBV7-9 to TRBJ1-4; D not certain. Germline V gene lookup returns CDR1 SEHNR and CDR2 FQNEAQ (reference sequence). The ends were cut back, 1 base at V and 4 bases at J, with 7 bases in the middle. This CDR3 region has 14 residues.

This clonotype was observed at least ten times. The chain is built from TRBV2 and TRBJ1-6; maybe TRBD1 (5 bases). Trimming took 6 bases from V and 9 from J, leaving 15 bases between them. This CDR3 contains 14 residues. The germline gives CDR1 SNHLY, CDR2 FYNNEI. CDR3 bases: TGTGCCAGCAGCACATTAGGGGCGAGTTCACCCCTCCACTTT. It is translated as CASSTLGASSPLHF.

This clonotype was seen at least ten times. The genes are TRBV7-7 and TRBJ2-2, with a weak D call TRBD1 (5 bases). The germline V and J ends were trimmed by 5 bases and 5 bases, with 18 bases remaining between them. The CDR3 covers 16 residues. Germline V gene data show CDR1 as SSHAT and CDR2 as FNYEAQ (reference sequence). The CDR3 spells CASSQGSSPGTGELFF. The DNA of the CDR3 is TGTGCCAGCAGCCAGGGATCCAGTCCCGGTACCGGGGAGCTGTTTTTT.

This clonotype has a count of ten or more. The chain combines TRBV14 with TRBJ2-1, with D unclear. This CDR3 comprises 16 residues. CDR1 and CDR2 from the germline V gene are SGHDN and FVKESK. V was pared by 0 bases and J by 7 bases, with 16 bases between. CDR3 residues: CASSQDHGKGKNEQFF. The DNA of the CDR3 is TGTGCCAGCAGCCAAGATCATGGGAAAGGGAAGAATGAGCAGTTCTTC.

This clonotype was detected a few times. CDR3 protein: CASRAKGNTIYF. The CDR3 nucleotides read TGTGCCAGCAGAGCAAAGGGAAACACCATATATTTT. This chain connects TRBV6-5 to TRBJ1-3; unclear D gene. The V gene's germline CDR1 is MNHEY and CDR2 SVGAGI. The ends were cut back, 6 bases at V and 4 bases at J, with 7 bases in the middle. The CDR3 totals 12 residues.

This clonotype was seen many times. V usage is TRBV15 and J usage is TRBJ1-6, with D perhaps matching TRBD1 (6 bases). Trimming took off 5 bases at V and 7 bases at J, with 18 bases between the two ends. The CDR3 is 16 residues long. CDR1 is LNHNV and CDR2 is YYDKDF in the germline V gene (reference sequence). The CDR3 region is CATSSGYREVNSPLHF. CDR3 sequence (DNA): TGTGCCACCAGCTCGGGATACAGGGAGGTAAATTCACCCCTCCACTTT.

In its sample, this clonotype was seen many times. V and J are TRBV5-1 and TRBJ2-5; D remains ambiguous. V was pared by 1 base and J by 4 bases, with 14 bases between. Germline V gene sequence: CDR1 SGHRS, CDR2 YFSETQ. This CDR3 region has 15 residues. CDR3 region: CASSLFPRTRETQYF. As DNA, the CDR3 is TGCGCCAGCAGCTTGTTCCCTAGGACGCGAGAGACCCAGTACTTC.

This clonotype appeared many times. V usage is TRBV6-5 and J usage is TRBJ2-2; no firm D call. The germline V and J ends were trimmed by 6 bases and 0 bases, with 5 bases remaining between them. Per the germline V gene, CDR1 is MNHEY and CDR2 is SVGAGI. The length of the CDR3 is 13 residues. In nucleotides, the CDR3 is TGTGCCAGCAGAGCTCCGAACACCGGGGAGCTGTTTTTT. The encoded protein is CASRAPNTGELFF.

This clonotype was picked up many times. V and J are TRBV20-1 and TRBJ1-5; D ambiguous. This CDR3 has 14 residues. V dropped 0 bases and J dropped 5 bases, with 11 bases sitting between them. Germline-derived CDR1 and CDR2 are DFQATT and SNEGSKA (reference sequence). This CDR3 is CSAREGSEDQPQHF. The CDR3 DNA follows: TGCAGTGCTAGAGAAGGCTCCGAAGATCAGCCCCAGCATTTT.

This clonotype was recorded at least ten times. This chain links TRBV14 with TRBJ1-1, with D unclear. The CDR3 loop spans 15 amino acids. Germline CDR1 SGHDN, CDR2 FVKESK. Trimming took 3 bases from V and 5 from J, leaving 16 bases between them. CDR3 sequence reads: CASSQNTRPGTEAFF. CDR3 DNA: TGTGCCAGCAGCCAGAACACACGCCCGGGGACTGAAGCTTTCTTT.

This clonotype occurred a few times. V and J are TRBV5-4 and TRBJ1-3, with D perhaps TRBD1 (6 bases). The V gene lost 7 bases and the J gene lost 1 base, with 12 bases spanning the gap. The length of the CDR3 is 14 residues. Germline loops: CDR1 SGHNT, CDR2 YYREEE (reference sequence). CDR3 sequence: CASHLQGSGNTIYF. The CDR3 nucleotides are TGTGCCAGCCACTTACAGGGATCTGGAAACACCATATATTTT.

The rearrangement joins TRBV20-1 to TRBJ2-1; D not resolved. Germline loops: CDR1 DFQATT, CDR2 SNEGSKA (reference sequence). The V end lost 4 bases, the J end lost 4 bases, and 8 bases lay between the germline ends. The CDR3 totals 12 residues. CDR3 nucleotide sequence: TGCAGTGCTACGGCCAAGTACAATGAGCAGTTCTTC. As protein: CSATAKYNEQFF.

This clonotype occurred many times. The chain recombines TRBV13 with TRBJ2-2; 8 bases are a match to TRBD1. Germline CDR1 reads PRHDT; CDR2 reads FYEKMQ (reference sequence). The CDR3 runs 13 residues. The J segment lost 5 bases and the V segment lost 9 bases, leaving 5 bases of the junction unmatched. CDR3 in amino acids: CASRTGRTGELFF. In nucleotides, the CDR3 is TGTGCCAGTCGGACAGGGCGAACCGGGGAGCTGTTTTTT.

This clonotype has a handful of counts. The chain carries TRBV9 and TRBJ2-7; D is uncertain. V lost 3 bases and J 4 bases, leaving 17 bases between the germline ends. Germline CDR1 SGDLS, CDR2 YYNGEE. CDR3 length: 15 residues. The CDR3 protein is CASSANWNLGYEQYF. The CDR3 DNA is TGTGCCAGCAGCGCAAACTGGAATTTAGGTTACGAGCAGTACTTC.

This clonotype was seen repeatedly, ten times or more. The rearrangement links TRBV19 to TRBJ1-5; D might be TRBD1 (5 bases). In germline, CDR1 is LNHDA, CDR2 SQIVND (reference sequence). The CDR3 loop spans 13 amino acids. V shed 7 bases and J shed 1 base, with 8 bases lying between them. CDR3 region: CASNRDSNQPQHF. The CDR3 DNA is TGTGCCAGTAATAGGGACAGCAATCAGCCCCAGCATTTT.

This clonotype came up many times. The chain links TRBV25-1 to TRBJ2-3; no clear D. The CDR3 totals 11 residues. The germline V and J ends were trimmed by 4 bases and 2 bases, with 1 base remaining between them. Germline CDR1 reads MGHDK; CDR2 reads SYGVNS. In DNA form, the CDR3 reads TGTGCCAGCAGTGTCACAGATACGCAGTATTTT. Amino acids: CASSVTDTQYF.

This clonotype was detected many times. The chain employs TRBV20-1 and TRBJ1-2; TRBD1 aligns across 7 bases. The CDR3 contains 14 residues. With V trimmed by 5 bases and J by 0 bases, 6 bases remained unmatched. Per the germline V gene, CDR1 is DFQATT and CDR2 is SNEGSKA (reference sequence). The CDR3 here is CSAVQGKTNYGYTF. In nucleotides, the CDR3 is TGCAGTGCTGTACAGGGGAAAACTAACTATGGCTACACCTTC.

There are a few counts of this clonotype. The chain is built from TRBV29-1 and TRBJ2-6; D not resolved. V was trimmed by 6 bases and J by 0 bases, leaving 12 bases between them. The CDR3 covers 15 residues. CDR1 is SQVTM, CDR2 ANQGSEA, per germline. The DNA for the CDR3 is TGCAGCGTCCATGCGTGGAGCTCTGGGGCCAACGTCCTGACTTTC. Its translation: CSVHAWSSGANVLTF.

This clonotype was seen repeatedly, ten times or more. The chain links TRBV27 to TRBJ1-6; the match to TRBD1 covers 8 bases. This CDR3 is built from 16 residues. V lost 3 bases and J lost 7; bases outside the gene matches: 8. The germline V gene has CDR1 MNHEY and CDR2 SMNVEV (reference sequence). The CDR3 nucleotides are TGTGCCAGCAGTTTCCTTGGACAGGGATCCAATTCACCCCTCCACTTT. Translation: CASSFLGQGSNSPLHF.

There are many counts of this clonotype. The CDR3 is CSAQSGINYGYTF. The DNA of the CDR3 is TGCAGTGCTCAGTCGGGAATAAACTATGGCTACACCTTC. The chain has TRBV20-1 and TRBJ1-2; D gene ambiguous. V was trimmed by 5 bases and J by 2 bases, leaving 12 bases between them. Germline values: CDR1 DFQATT, CDR2 SNEGSKA (reference sequence). This CDR3 is 13 amino acids long.

This clonotype appeared many times. The rearrangement joins TRBV6-6 to TRBJ1-4, with D unclear. V gave up 6 bases and J gave up 8 bases, with 16 bases separating them. The germline V gene encodes CDR1 MNHNY and CDR2 SVGAGI (reference sequence). The CDR3 consists of 14 residues. CDR3 sequence reads: CASSSVLRGEKLFF. The CDR3 coding sequence is TGTGCCAGCAGCTCGGTCCTACGAGGAGAAAAACTGTTTTTT.